The present TCR beta chain was sequenced within a study of blood T cell repertoires in COVID-19. Per the original methods: Reference gene primer amplification gave nucleated cell count estimates. TCRdb's copy holds only in-frame clones and misses some; the assay was immunoSEQ multiplex PCR. The DNA gave D and trimming, while V, J and clone size come from that table. The top ten clones hold approximately 10% of a sample with about 140,000 clones, around 80% of them seen once. The sample holds a few counts of this clone. Material for sequencing was peripheral blood. The origin of this receptor is a man aged 60 to 75 who had recovered from COVID-19.

The CDR3 region is CASVEDRGDYGYTF. The CDR3 DNA follows: TGTGCCAGCGTGGAGGACAGGGGCGATTATGGCTACACCTTC. V and J are TRBV4-2 and TRBJ1-2, with 9 positions matching TRBD1. This CDR3 region has 14 residues. The ends lost 8 bases at V and 5 bases at J; junction bases unmatched: 9. The germline V gene encodes CDR1 LGHNA and CDR2 YNFKEQ.